The subject of this entry is one T cell receptor beta chain. Its matching antigen is unknown. This record belongs to a study of Graves' ophthalmopathy and Graves' hyperthyroidism. Germline V gene sequence: CDR1 LNHNV, CDR2 YYDKDF (reference sequence). The CDR3 is made up of 17 amino acids. Trimming cost V 7 bases and J 2 bases; bases outside gene matches: 11. Using RNA transcripts, the TCR beta CDR3 regions were amplified. First-round RT-PCR employed HTBI primers, with a second-round multiplex PCR after it. TCRdb called the multiplex PCR reads again in MiXCR, with one record for every CDR3 protein. The sample has 600,000 to 650,000 distinct CDR3 sequences, about a fifth seen once. General study points: Blood also harbored most expanded thyroid clonotypes above 0.001 frequency.

The J gene is TRBJ2-2, the V gene TRBV15; 9 positions match TRBD1. The sequenced sample consisted of peripheral blood. The sequence was collected from a woman under 30 with stable Graves' hyperthyroidism. Some clones in this sample may be carry-over from other donors' samples. The CDR3 protein is CATKNRGLNSNTGELFF. The CDR3 DNA reads as TGTGCCACCAAAAACAGGGGGCTGAATTCAAACACCGGGGAGCTGTTTTTT.